One sample yielded the 18 T cell receptor beta chains listed below, sequenced in a study of Ad26.COV2.S vaccination and SARS-CoV-2 variants. Treatment denoted: roughly 20 received Ad26.COV2.S at low or high dose, single or two shots; several received placebo; per-sample allocation not given. The investigators took samples on day 63 after the first vaccine or placebo injection. Sequenced by immunoSEQ multiplex PCR; TCRdb stores in-frame clones only, minus some. The sample shows roughly 300,000 clones, 65% to 90% of them seen only once. The specimen was peripheral blood, collected in a trial of Ad26.COV2.S vaccine versus placebo. The source is a person aged 18-60 years who received the Ad26.COV2.S COVID-19 vaccine or a placebo.

The chain has TRBV23-1 and TRBJ2-1; 9 nucleotides align to TRBD2. Being an ORF, TRBV23-1 has a function that is uncertain. V trimming: 1 base; J trimming: 2 bases; junction bases outside the gene matches: 3. The CDR3 length is 16 residues. The CDR3 bases are TGCGCCAGCAGTCAATGTGCGGGAGGGCCCTACAATGAGCAGTTCTTC. Translating it yields CASSQCAGGPYNEQFF.

This chain connects TRBV7-2 to TRBJ2-5; a weak D match, TRBD1 (5 bases). In germline, CDR1 is SGHTA, CDR2 FQGNSA. Trimming stripped 1 base from V and 5 bases from J, with 11 bases between. CDR3 size: 14 residues. CDR3 nucleotides: TGTGCCAGCAGCTTAGATAGGGGTTCGGAGACCCAGTACTTC. This gives the protein CASSLDRGSETQYF.

The chain employs TRBV4-1 and TRBJ1-2; D unclear. CDR1 MGHRA and CDR2 YSYEKL come from the germline V gene. The length of the CDR3 is 15 residues. V was pared by 0 bases and J by 7 bases, with 15 bases between. CDR3 nucleotides: TGCGCCAGCAGCCAAGAGGAAGGGTCGATAGTTGGCTACACCTTC. Translated, it gives CASSQEEGSIVGYTF.

V gene TRBV7-9 combines with J gene TRBJ2-5, with unresolved D. The CDR3 is made up of 12 amino acids. Trimming shortened V by 5 bases and J by 0 bases, and 4 bases separated the two germline ends. The V gene's germline CDR1 is SEHNR and CDR2 FQNEAQ (reference sequence). As DNA, the CDR3 is TGTGCCAGCAGCCGGGACCAAGAGACCCAGTACTTC. It yields the protein CASSRDQETQYF.

V and J are TRBV10-3 and TRBJ1-2, with 12 bases aligning to TRBD1. The CDR3 length is 16 residues. The J segment lost 4 bases and the V segment lost 2 bases, leaving 5 bases of the junction unmatched. The germline V gene encodes CDR1 ENHRY and CDR2 SYGVKD. CDR3 residues: CAISETGTGGLYGYTF. The CDR3 DNA reads TGTGCCATCAGTGAGACCGGGACAGGGGGCCTCTATGGCTACACCTTC.

V is TRBV6-2 or TRBV6-3 and J is TRBJ1-1; D perhaps matches TRBD1 (5 bases). Trimming removed 4 bases from V and 0 bases from J, with 9 bases in between. The CDR3 has 14 residues. Germline CDR1 MNHEY, CDR2 SVGEGT. The CDR3 protein is CASSSTALNTEAFF. The DNA of the CDR3 is TGTGCCAGCAGTTCGACAGCGTTGAACACTGAAGCTTTCTTT.

This clone was seen a handful of times. The rearrangement links TRBV5-6 to TRBJ1-2, with 8 nucleotides matching TRBD1. The CDR3 has 14 amino acids. V was pared by 5 bases and J by 5 bases, with 8 bases of the junction left unmatched. Per the germline V gene, CDR1 is SGHDT and CDR2 is YYEEEE. The CDR3 nucleotides read TGTGCCAGCAGAATCGGACAGGGAGGTTATGGCTACACCTTC. As protein: CASRIGQGGYGYTF.

The rearrangement links TRBV4-3 to TRBJ2-7; 9 bases match TRBD2. Germline lookup yields CDR1 LGHNA and CDR2 YSLEER. V lost 1 base and J lost 2; bases outside the gene matches: 3. The CDR3 spans 15 residues. In DNA form, the CDR3 reads TGCGCCAGCAGCCAAGGGTTAGCGGGAGCCTACGAGCAGTACTTC. Translation gives CASSQGLAGAYEQYF.

V is TRBV9 and J is TRBJ2-7, with no clear D. CDR1 and CDR2 from the germline V gene are SGDLS and YYNGEE. Trimming cost V 0 bases and J 7 bases, with 11 bases left between them. The CDR3 extends over 13 amino acids. CDR3 in amino acids: CASSVASQGEQYF. CDR3 coding DNA: TGTGCCAGCAGCGTAGCTTCCCAAGGAGAGCAGTACTTC.

The V call is TRBV12-3 or TRBV12-4, the J call TRBJ2-4; D perhaps matches TRBD2 (6 bases). The CDR3 consists of 13 residues. Trimming left V 5 bases short and J 5 bases short, with 10 bases between. The CDR3 sequence: CASSGGYQNIQYF. The CDR3 DNA sequence: TGTGCCAGCAGTGGAGGGTACCAAAACATTCAGTACTTC.

This clone occurred a few times. V is TRBV19 and J is TRBJ1-6; D gene ambiguous. The CDR3 runs 14 residues. V was shortened by 4 bases and J by 8 bases, with 12 bases between the two germline ends. CDR1 is LNHDA, CDR2 SQIVND, per germline (reference sequence). CDR3: CASSREGSDSPLHF. The CDR3 DNA reads as TGTGCCAGTAGTAGAGAAGGGAGCGATTCACCCCTCCACTTT.

V and J are TRBV5-1 and TRBJ2-7, with unresolved D. V was pared by 6 bases and J by 4 bases, with 2 bases between. CDR1 SGHRS and CDR2 YFSETQ come from the germline V gene. The CDR3 totals 9 residues. The CDR3 spells CASIYEQYF. The CDR3 bases are TGCGCCAGCATATACGAGCAGTACTTC.

This chain uses TRBV18 with TRBJ1-4, with 8 nucleotides matching TRBD1. V dropped 11 bases and J dropped 6; count of bases not matched to a gene: 8. The CDR3 is 13 amino acids. CDR1 and CDR2 (germline): KGHSH, LQKENI. CDR3 protein: CASTRGLDEKLFF. The CDR3, as DNA: TGTGCCTCGACCAGGGGGCTCGATGAAAAACTGTTTTTT. The full variable domain, in which reference TRBV18 and TRBJ1-4 provide the parts outside the CDR3, is NAGVMQNPRHLVRRRGQEARLRCSPMKGHSHVYWYRQLPEEGLKFMVYLQKENIIDESGMPKERFSAEFPKEGPSILRIQQVVRGDSAAYFCASTRGLDEKLFFGSGTQLSVL.

The chain has TRBV28 and TRBJ1-1; 8 nucleotides agree with TRBD1. Germline CDR1 reads MDHEN; CDR2 reads SYDVKM. The CDR3 consists of 15 residues. Losses at the gene ends were 3 bases for V and 6 bases for J; bases not matched to a gene: 9. The CDR3 protein is CASSLPTGEGAEAFF. The CDR3 DNA follows: TGTGCCAGCAGTTTGCCGACAGGGGAAGGGGCTGAAGCTTTCTTT.

Only one count was recorded for this clone. J is TRBJ1-2 and V is TRBV6-5; 8 nucleotides match TRBD1. The V gene's germline CDR1 is MNHEY and CDR2 SVGAGI. V was pared by 5 bases and J by 8 bases, with 7 bases of the junction left unmatched. This CDR3 spans 13 amino acids. The CDR3 nucleotides are TGTGCCAGCAGTCCTCGGACAGGGAGCGGCTACACCTTC. Translating it yields CASSPRTGSGYTF.

V and J are TRBV5-1 and TRBJ2-1; TRBD2 might be the D (6 bases). The CDR3 consists of 17 residues. V lost 7 bases to trimming and J lost 8 bases, with 28 bases between them. Looked up from germline, CDR1 is SGHRS and CDR2 is YFSETQ. DNA for the CDR3: TGCGCCAGCCGAGTTAGCGTTGGCGGGGCCCTTCCGGATGAGCAGTTCTTC. It specifies CASRVSVGGALPDEQFF. Variable domain in full (rest from reference TRBV5-1 and TRBJ2-1): KAGVTQTPRYLIKTRGQQVTLSCSPISGHRSVSWYQQTPGQGLQFLFEYFSETQRNKGNFPGRFSGRQFSNSRSEMNVSTLELGDSALYLCASRVSVGGALPDEQFFGPGTRLTVL.

Only one count was recorded for this clone. V gene TRBV27 combines with J gene TRBJ2-1; 7 nucleotides line up with TRBD2. The CDR3 loop spans 15 amino acids. J was trimmed by 6 bases and V by 6 bases; bases with no gene match: 11. Germline assignment: CDR1 MNHEY and CDR2 SMNVEV (reference sequence). CDR3: CASSPLGGSSNEQFF. As DNA, the CDR3 is TGTGCCAGCAGCCCGCTCGGCGGGAGTTCCAATGAGCAGTTCTTC.

The V call is TRBV6-1, the J call TRBJ2-4, with D maybe TRBD2 (6 bases). With 3 bases removed from V and 1 base from J, the gap between germline ends came to 10 bases. Per the germline V gene, CDR1 is MNHNS and CDR2 is SASEGT. This CDR3 is 15 amino acids long. CDR3 in amino acids: CASSDGGKAKNIQYF. The CDR3 DNA sequence: TGTGCCAGCAGTGATGGAGGGAAGGCCAAAAACATTCAGTACTTC.